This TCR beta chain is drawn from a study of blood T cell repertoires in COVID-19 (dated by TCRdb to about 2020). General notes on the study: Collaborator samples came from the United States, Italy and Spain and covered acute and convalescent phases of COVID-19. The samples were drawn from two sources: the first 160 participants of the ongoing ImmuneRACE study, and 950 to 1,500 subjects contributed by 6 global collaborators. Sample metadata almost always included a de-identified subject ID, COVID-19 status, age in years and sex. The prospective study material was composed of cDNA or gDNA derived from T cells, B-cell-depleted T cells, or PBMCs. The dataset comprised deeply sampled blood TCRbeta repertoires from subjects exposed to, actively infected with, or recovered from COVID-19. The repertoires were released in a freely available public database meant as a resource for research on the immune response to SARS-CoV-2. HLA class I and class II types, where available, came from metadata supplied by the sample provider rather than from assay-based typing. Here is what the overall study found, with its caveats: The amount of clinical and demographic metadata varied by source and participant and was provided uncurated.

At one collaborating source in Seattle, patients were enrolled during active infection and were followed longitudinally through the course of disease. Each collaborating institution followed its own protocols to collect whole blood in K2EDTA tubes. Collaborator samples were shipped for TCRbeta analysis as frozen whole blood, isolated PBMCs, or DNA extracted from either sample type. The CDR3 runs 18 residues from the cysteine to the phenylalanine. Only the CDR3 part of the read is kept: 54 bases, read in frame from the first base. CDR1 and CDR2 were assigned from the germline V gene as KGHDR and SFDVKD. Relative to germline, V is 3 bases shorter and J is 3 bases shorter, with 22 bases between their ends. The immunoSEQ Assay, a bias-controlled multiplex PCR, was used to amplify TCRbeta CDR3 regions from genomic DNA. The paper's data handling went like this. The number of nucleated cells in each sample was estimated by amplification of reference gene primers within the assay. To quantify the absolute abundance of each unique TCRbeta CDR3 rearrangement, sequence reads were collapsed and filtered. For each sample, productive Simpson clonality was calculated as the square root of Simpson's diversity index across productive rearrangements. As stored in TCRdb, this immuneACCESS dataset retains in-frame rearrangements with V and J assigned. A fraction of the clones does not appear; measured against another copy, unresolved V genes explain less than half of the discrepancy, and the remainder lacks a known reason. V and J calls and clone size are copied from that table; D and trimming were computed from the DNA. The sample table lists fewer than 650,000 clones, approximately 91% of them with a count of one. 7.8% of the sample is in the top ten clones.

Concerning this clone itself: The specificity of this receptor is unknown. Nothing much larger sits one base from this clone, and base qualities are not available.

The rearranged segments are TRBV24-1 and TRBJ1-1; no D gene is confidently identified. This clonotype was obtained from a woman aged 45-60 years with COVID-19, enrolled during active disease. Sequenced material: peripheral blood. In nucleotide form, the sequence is TGTGCCACCAGTGATAGGAGGGCGTCTAGTTTCGGGCACACTGAAGCTTTCTTT. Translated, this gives CATSDRRASSFGHTEAFF.